These 28 T cell receptor beta chains were all obtained from the same sample, sequenced in a study of blood T cell repertoires in COVID-19. Assay used: immunoSEQ multiplex PCR; TCRdb lists only in-frame clones, some missing. The table records about 64,000 clones, around 89% of them present only once. Material: PBMCs or T cells enriched from blood (not recorded which). Receptors were obtained from a woman aged 40 to 49 who had recovered from COVID-19.

The gene calls are TRBV11-3 and TRBJ2-1; the D is unclear. This CDR3 is built from 15 residues. The V gene lost 3 bases and the J gene lost 1 base, with 10 bases spanning the gap. The germline V gene has CDR1 SGHNT and CDR2 YENEEA. Written as DNA, the CDR3 is TGTGCCAGCAGCTTCTCTTCTTATTCCTACAATGAGCAGTTCTTC. Amino acids: CASSFSSYSYNEQFF.

The chain is built from TRBV12-2 and TRBJ1-3. TRBV12-2 is a pseudogene locus. This CDR3 comprises 17 residues. The CDR3 spells CASRTVRVTSSGNTIYF. The CDR3 nucleotides read TGTGCAAGTCGTACCGTGAGAGTCACGAGCTCTGGAAACACCATATATTTT.

The chain uses TRBV5-1 and TRBJ2-5; D perhaps matches TRBD2 (6 bases). Germline values: CDR1 SGHRS, CDR2 YFSETQ. V was pared by 8 bases and J by 0 bases, with 17 bases between. The CDR3 runs 15 residues. The CDR3 DNA reads TGCGCCAGTTTCGGGGGTATACTATACCAAGAGACCCAGTACTTC. Its translation: CASFGGILYQETQYF. The variable domain in full, with the rest retrieved from reference TRBV5-1 and TRBJ2-5, is KAGVTQTPRYLIKTRGQQVTLSCSPISGHRSVSWYQQTPGQGLQFLFEYFSETQRNKGNFPGRFSGRQFSNSRSEMNVSTLELGDSALYLCASFGGILYQETQYFGPGTRLLVL.

The chain carries TRBV19 and TRBJ1-5; 7 positions agree with TRBD1. V shed 7 bases and J 5 bases; nucleotides not matched to a gene: 5. The length of the CDR3 is 13 residues. CDR1 LNHDA and CDR2 SQIVND come from the germline V gene (reference sequence). In DNA form, the CDR3 reads TGTGCCAGTAACCAGGGGGGAGATCAGCCCCAGCATTTT. Amino acids: CASNQGGDQPQHF.

CDR3 amino acids: CASSQDPRHSGFTDTQYF. Here the CDR3 DNA reads TGTGCCAGCAGCCAAGATCCGAGGCATAGCGGTTTCACAGATACGCAGTATTTT. The chain employs TRBV14 and TRBJ2-3; D may be TRBD2 (6 bases). Per the germline V gene, CDR1 is SGHDN and CDR2 is FVKESK. The CDR3 loop spans 18 amino acids. V lost 0 bases, J lost 2 bases, and 18 bases lay in between.

The chain is built from TRBV19 and TRBJ2-4; 10 bases are shared with TRBD2. Germline V gene lookup returns CDR1 LNHDA and CDR2 SQIVND (reference sequence). V was pared by 5 bases and J by 7 bases, with 20 bases of the junction left unmatched. The CDR3 covers 19 residues. Here the CDR3 reads CASSVHPLAGDTRRNIQYF. Here the CDR3 DNA reads TGTGCCAGTAGTGTCCACCCCCTAGCGGGGGACACAAGGCGGAACATTCAGTACTTC.

The rearrangement uses TRBV6-6 and TRBJ2-3; the match to TRBD1 covers 10 bases. Germline V gives CDR1 MNHNY, CDR2 SVGAGI (reference sequence). After removal of 4 bases from V and 3 bases from J, the junction contained 7 bases not matched to a gene. This CDR3 is 16 amino acids long. CDR3 sequence (DNA): TGTGCCAGCAGTTTCCTGGGGACAGGGGCTACAGATACGCAGTATTTT. Residues: CASSFLGTGATDTQYF.

The gene calls are TRBV27 and TRBJ2-7; tentatively, D is TRBD1 (6 bases). Trimming left V 4 bases short and J 2 bases short, with 15 bases between. CDR3 length: 15 amino acids. The V gene's germline CDR1 is MNHEY and CDR2 SMNVEV (reference sequence). CDR3: CASSSRDTLAYEQYF. In DNA form, the CDR3 reads TGTGCCAGCAGTTCCCGGGACACCCTAGCCTACGAGCAGTACTTC.

This chain joins TRBV5-4 and TRBJ1-1, with D possibly TRBD1 on 6 matching bases. This CDR3 region has 15 residues. The V end was cut by 4 bases, the J end by 0 bases, with 13 bases between. Germline V gene lookup returns CDR1 SGHNT and CDR2 YYREEE (reference sequence). CDR3 sequence reads: CASSRGSGLNTEAFF. DNA of the CDR3: TGTGCCAGCAGCAGGGGGTCAGGCCTGAACACTGAAGCTTTCTTT.

This clone has just one count. This chain connects TRBV27 to TRBJ1-5, with a weak D call TRBD1 (6 bases). Germline V gene sequence: CDR1 MNHEY, CDR2 SMNVEV (reference sequence). The CDR3 is 14 residues long. V was cut by 2 bases and J by 5 bases, with 10 bases left in between. CDR3 amino acids: CASSLREGDQPQHF. The CDR3 bases are TGTGCCAGCAGTTTAAGGGAGGGGGATCAGCCCCAGCATTTT.

CDR3 in DNA: TGTGCCAGCAGCTTACTGACTAGCGGGACGGAGACCCAGTACTTC. Amino acids: CASSLLTSGTETQYF. The chain recombines TRBV7-8 with TRBJ2-5, with 11 bases that match TRBD2. This CDR3 contains 15 residues. With 2 bases clipped from V and 5 bases from J, the junction kept 4 bases outside the gene matches. Germline-derived CDR1 and CDR2 are SGHVS and FQNEAQ.

V and J are TRBV7-9 and TRBJ1-2, with 7 bases that match TRBD1. The ends lost 6 bases at V and 7 bases at J; junction bases unmatched: 2. This CDR3 spans 11 amino acids. Germline-derived CDR1 and CDR2 are SEHNR and FQNEAQ (reference sequence). CDR3 sequence reads: CASRPGGGYTF. In DNA form, the CDR3 reads TGTGCCAGCAGACCAGGGGGTGGCTACACCTTC.

The chain carries TRBV5-1 and TRBJ1-2; possibly TRBD1 for D (6 bases). Between the trimmed V and J ends, which lost 5 bases and 7 bases, there was a span of 21 bases. This CDR3 spans 15 amino acids. Per the germline V gene, CDR1 is SGHRS and CDR2 is YFSETQ. CDR3 bases: TGCGCCAGCAGAGCAGCCACAGGGTATAGGGGTGGCTACACCTTC. Amino acid sequence: CASRAATGYRGGYTF.

The chain has TRBV7-8 and TRBJ1-1; tentative D call: TRBD1 (5 bases). CDR1 is SGHVS and CDR2 is FQNEAQ in the germline V gene. The V gene lost 7 bases and the J gene lost 0 bases, with 15 bases spanning the gap. The CDR3 runs to 15 residues. The CDR3 DNA sequence: TGTGCCAGCACCGAAGCGTGGGGCATGAACACTGAAGCTTTCTTT. Amino acids: CASTEAWGMNTEAFF.

The chain has TRBV5-4 and TRBJ2-2; 14 positions match TRBD2. V shed 2 bases and J 0 bases; nucleotides not matched to a gene: 3. The CDR3 runs 18 residues. CDR1 is SGHNT, CDR2 YYREEE, per germline (reference sequence). The CDR3 region has the DNA TGTGCCAGCAGCTTACCGGGACTAGCGGGGGCGAACACCGGGGAGCTGTTTTTT. Translation gives CASSLPGLAGANTGELFF.

This chain connects TRBV5-1 to TRBJ1-3; no clear D. The CDR3 is made up of 17 amino acids. Germline assignment: CDR1 SGHRS and CDR2 YFSETQ. Trimming took off 0 bases at V and 2 bases at J, with 15 bases between the two ends. CDR3 protein: CASSLAFLSGTGNTIYF. CDR3 nucleotide sequence: TGCGCCAGCAGCTTGGCTTTTCTATCCGGGACTGGAAACACCATATATTTT.

This chain connects TRBV19 to TRBJ2-3, with TRBD1 as a possible D gene (6 bases). With 7 bases removed from V and 1 base from J, the gap between germline ends came to 9 bases. CDR3 size: 13 residues. CDR1 and CDR2 from the germline V gene are LNHDA and SQIVND (reference sequence). Here the CDR3 reads CASNNRGTDTQYF. As DNA, the CDR3 is TGTGCCAGTAATAACAGGGGCACAGATACGCAGTATTTT.

The genes are TRBV9 and TRBJ1-1, with D perhaps matching TRBD1 (6 bases). Germline-derived CDR1 and CDR2 are SGDLS and YYNGEE. The CDR3 runs 14 residues. The V end lost 4 bases, the J end lost 4 bases, and 14 bases lay between the germline ends. The CDR3 loop is CASSSQGGITEAFF. Written as DNA, the CDR3 is TGTGCCAGCAGCTCACAGGGAGGGATCACTGAAGCTTTCTTT.

This clone was seen only a few times. The J gene is TRBJ1-2, the V gene TRBV19, with 8 bases matching TRBD1. Looked up from germline, CDR1 is LNHDA and CDR2 is SQIVND (reference sequence). The CDR3 runs to 15 residues. J was trimmed by 5 bases and V by 4 bases; bases with no gene match: 9. CDR3 residues: CASSTYGTGGYGYTF. As DNA, the CDR3 is TGTGCCAGTAGTACATACGGGACAGGAGGATATGGCTACACCTTC.

This sequence joins TRBV10-3 and TRBJ1-2; D gene uncertain. The CDR3 covers 13 residues. V was trimmed by 4 bases and J by 2 bases, leaving 8 bases between them. CDR1 ENHRY and CDR2 SYGVKD come from the germline V gene. CDR3 DNA sequence: TGTGCCATCAGTGTGGCGGGGAACTATGGCTACACCTTC. Translating it yields CAISVAGNYGYTF.

This chain's CDR3 is CASSKDGRGISPLHF. CDR3 DNA sequence: TGTGCCAGCAGCAAGGACGGCAGGGGCATTTCACCCCTCCACTTT. The chain carries TRBV6-4 and TRBJ1-6; tentative D call: TRBD1 (6 bases). The CDR3 extends over 15 amino acids. Trimming cost V 6 bases and J 9 bases, with 18 bases left between them. In germline, CDR1 is MRHNA, CDR2 SNTAGT.

The V gene is TRBV24-1, the J gene TRBJ1-5, with 7 bases matching TRBD1. Looked up from germline, CDR1 is KGHDR and CDR2 is SFDVKD. With 4 bases clipped from V and 6 bases from J, the junction kept 8 bases outside the gene matches. The CDR3 is 15 amino acids. CDR3 sequence: CATSEDRDVGQPQHF. CDR3 coding DNA: TGTGCCACCAGTGAAGACAGGGATGTGGGTCAGCCCCAGCATTTT.

DNA of the CDR3: TGTGCCAGCCTCTCGACAGGGCGACGCTATGGCTACACCTTC. Protein sequence: CASLSTGRRYGYTF. The chain uses TRBV18 and TRBJ1-2; TRBD1 agrees at 7 bases. The trim removed 8 bases at V and 4 bases at J, leaving 10 bases unmatched. This CDR3 region has 14 residues. CDR1 and CDR2 from the germline V gene are KGHSH and LQKENI. The complete variable domain, with remaining parts taken from reference TRBV18 and TRBJ1-2, reads NAGVMQNPRHLVRRRGQEARLRCSPMKGHSHVYWYRQLPEEGLKFMVYLQKENIIDESGMPKERFSAEFPKEGPSILRIQQVVRGDSAAYFCASLSTGRRYGYTFGSGTRLTVV.

The chain carries TRBV19 and TRBJ2-2, with D possibly being TRBD1 (6 bases). With 10 bases removed from V and 7 bases from J, the gap between germline ends came to 13 bases. The CDR3 loop spans 12 amino acids. The germline V gene encodes CDR1 LNHDA and CDR2 SQIVND (reference sequence). In DNA, the CDR3 is TGTGCCACGAGGACAGAGATCGGGGAGCTGTTTTTT. It yields the protein CATRTEIGELFF. Combining the CDR3 with reference TRBV19 and TRBJ2-2 gives the whole variable domain DGGITQSPKYLFRKEGQNVTLSCEQNLNHDAMYWYRQDPGQGLRLIYYSQIVNDFQKGDIAEGYSVSREKKESFPLTVTSAQKNPTAFYLCATRTEIGELFFGEGSRLTVL.

The rearrangement links TRBV11-2 to TRBJ2-7, with TRBD2 matching 8 bases. This CDR3 has 14 residues. From germline, CDR1 is SGHAT and CDR2 FQNNGV. The V segment lost 5 bases and the J segment 6 bases; nucleotides outside the gene matches: 9. Written as DNA, the CDR3 is TGTGCCAGCAGCCCAGGGACTAGTGTCGTCGAGCAGTACTTC. It specifies CASSPGTSVVEQYF.

This sequence joins TRBV19 and TRBJ1-2; 7 bases are a match to TRBD1. The CDR3 length is 14 residues. CDR1 is LNHDA and CDR2 is SQIVND in the germline V gene (reference sequence). The V gene end was trimmed by 5 bases and the J gene end by 5 bases; junction bases not matched to a gene: 8. The CDR3 here is CASSPRTGGYGYTF. For the CDR3, the DNA is TGTGCCAGTAGTCCGCGGACAGGAGGGTATGGCTACACCTTC. Combining the CDR3 with reference TRBV19 and TRBJ1-2 gives the whole variable domain DGGITQSPKYLFRKEGQNVTLSCEQNLNHDAMYWYRQDPGQGLRLIYYSQIVNDFQKGDIAEGYSVSREKKESFPLTVTSAQKNPTAFYLCASSPRTGGYGYTFGSGTRLTVV.

The J gene is TRBJ2-3, the V gene TRBV4-1; D remains unclear. This CDR3 comprises 13 residues. Germline V gene lookup returns CDR1 MGHRA and CDR2 YSYEKL. Deletions cut 2 bases from V and 9 bases from J, with 12 bases between. The CDR3, as DNA: TGCGCCAGCAGCCAACTCGACGTAGCCACGCAGTATTTT. It is translated as CASSQLDVATQYF.

This sequence joins TRBV29-1 and TRBJ1-2, with D possibly TRBD1 on 5 matching bases. Per germline, CDR1 SQVTM and CDR2 ANQGSEA. This CDR3 is 14 amino acids long. Trimming took off 4 bases at V and 4 bases at J, with 16 bases between the two ends. Here the CDR3 reads CSVVHPGIAYGYTF. CDR3 coding DNA: TGCAGCGTTGTTCATCCAGGGATAGCCTATGGCTACACCTTC. Combining the CDR3 with reference TRBV29-1 and TRBJ1-2 gives the whole variable domain SAVISQKPSRDICQRGTSLTIQCQVDSQVTMMFWYRQQPGQSLTLIATANQGSEATYESGFVIDKFPISRPNLTFSTLTVSNMSPEDSSIYLCSVVHPGIAYGYTFGSGTRLTVV.